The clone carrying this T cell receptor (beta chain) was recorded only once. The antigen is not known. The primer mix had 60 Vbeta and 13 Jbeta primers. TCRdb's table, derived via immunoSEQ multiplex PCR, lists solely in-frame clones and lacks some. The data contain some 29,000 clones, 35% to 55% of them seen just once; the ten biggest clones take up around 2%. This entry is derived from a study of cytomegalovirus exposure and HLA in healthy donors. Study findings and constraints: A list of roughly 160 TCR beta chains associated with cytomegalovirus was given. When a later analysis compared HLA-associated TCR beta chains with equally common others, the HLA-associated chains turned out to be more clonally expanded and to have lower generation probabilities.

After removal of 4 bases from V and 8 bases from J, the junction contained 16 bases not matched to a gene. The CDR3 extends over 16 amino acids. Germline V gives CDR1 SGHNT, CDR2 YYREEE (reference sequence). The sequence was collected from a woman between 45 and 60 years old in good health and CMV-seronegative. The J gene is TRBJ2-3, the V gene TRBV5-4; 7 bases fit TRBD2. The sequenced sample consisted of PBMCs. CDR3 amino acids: CASSLPGGIPVGTQYF. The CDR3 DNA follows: TGTGCCAGCAGCCTACCCGGGGGGATTCCGGTGGGTACGCAGTATTTT.